These 26 T cell receptor beta chains were all obtained from the same sample, sequenced in a study of T cell responses to AZD1222 COVID-19 vaccine. The repertoire was sequenced with immunoSEQ multiplex PCR; TCRdb's copy has only in-frame clones and lacks some. The table has about 140,000 clones, 75% to 90% seen once. Sample: peripheral blood, taken on day 0 of AZD1222 vaccination. The receptor source for this set is an adult in good health.

This chain uses TRBV29-1 with TRBJ1-5; D gene ambiguous. Trimming shortened V by 4 bases and J by 2 bases, and 6 bases separated the two germline ends. The CDR3 contains 12 residues. Germline V gene sequence: CDR1 SQVTM, CDR2 ANQGSEA. CDR3 region: CSVVIGNQPQHF. CDR3 bases: TGCAGCGTTGTGATCGGCAATCAGCCCCAGCATTTT.

This chain links TRBV9 with TRBJ1-2, with TRBD1 identical over 9 bases. After removal of 4 bases from V and 2 bases from J, the junction contained 6 bases not matched to a gene. The CDR3 has 15 amino acids. In germline, CDR1 is SGDLS, CDR2 YYNGEE. The CDR3 nucleotides read TGTGCCAGCAGCCCCCGACAGGGGGGCAACTATGGCTACACCTTC. Translated, it gives CASSPRQGGNYGYTF.

The chain combines TRBV6-5 with TRBJ1-2; D possibly corresponds to TRBD1 (6 bases). CDR1 is MNHEY and CDR2 is SVGAGI in the germline V gene. The CDR3 is 15 residues long. Trimming pared 0 bases from V and 2 bases from J, leaving 10 bases between. CDR3 residues: CASSYSPGTNYGYTF. The CDR3 DNA reads TGTGCCAGCAGTTACTCCCCGGGGACAAACTATGGCTACACCTTC.

This chain's CDR3 is CAWSTPGLSFSPLHF. The CDR3 DNA is TGTGCCTGGAGTACGCCCGGCCTCTCGTTCTCACCCCTCCACTTT. The chain joins TRBV30 to TRBJ1-6; D is unresolved. CDR3 length: 15 amino acids. V dropped 2 bases and J dropped 10 bases, with 18 bases sitting between them. In germline, CDR1 is GTSNPN, CDR2 SVGIG (reference sequence).

The rearrangement joins TRBV9 to TRBJ2-7; 9 nucleotides line up with TRBD2. Germline V lookup: CDR1 SGDLS, CDR2 YYNGEE. The CDR3 is 14 residues long. V shed 1 base and J 2 bases; nucleotides not matched to a gene: 1. The CDR3 nucleotides are TGTGCCAGCAGCGTACGCGGGGGGGCCTACGAGCAGTACTTC. Translated, it gives CASSVRGGAYEQYF.

CDR3 region: CASSLASGGGDTQYF. The CDR3 coding sequence is TGTGCCAGCAGTTTAGCTAGCGGGGGCGGGGATACGCAGTATTTT. V gene TRBV27 combines with J gene TRBJ2-3, with 10 bases aligning to TRBD2. Germline values: CDR1 MNHEY, CDR2 SMNVEV (reference sequence). V gave up 2 bases and J gave up 6 bases; unmatched junction bases: 5. This CDR3 has 15 amino acids.

The V gene is TRBV5-4, the J gene TRBJ1-4, with D perhaps matching TRBD1 (6 bases). This CDR3 has 15 residues. Germline V gene data show CDR1 as SGHNT and CDR2 as YYREEE (reference sequence). Trimming stripped 4 bases from V and 4 bases from J, with 14 bases between. CDR3 region: CASSLGADSNEKLFF. The CDR3 nucleotides read TGTGCCAGCAGCCTAGGGGCGGACAGTAATGAAAAACTGTTTTTT.

This clone has only one observation. The V call is TRBV5-1, the J call TRBJ1-2; possibly TRBD1 for D (5 bases). Germline CDR1 reads SGHRS; CDR2 reads YFSETQ. The CDR3 is 16 amino acids. The germline V and J ends were trimmed by 4 bases and 7 bases, with 23 bases remaining between them. The CDR3 loop is CASSPSTSGAGTGYTF. In DNA form, the CDR3 reads TGCGCCAGCAGCCCGTCGACCAGCGGGGCAGGGACTGGCTACACCTTC.

In its sample, this clone was seen a few times. This sequence joins TRBV28 and TRBJ1-2, with no clear D. CDR1 is MDHEN and CDR2 is SYDVKM in the germline V gene. The CDR3 extends over 13 amino acids. Between the trimmed V and J ends, which lost 2 bases and 2 bases, there was a span of 6 bases. The CDR3 region is CASSLGQNYGYTF. The CDR3 DNA reads TGTGCCAGCAGTTTAGGGCAGAACTATGGCTACACCTTC.

J is TRBJ1-1 and V is TRBV6-1; weak D call: TRBD1 (6 bases). V was pared by 5 bases and J by 1 base, with 14 bases between. From germline, CDR1 is MNHNS and CDR2 SASEGT. This CDR3 has 15 amino acids. The CDR3 DNA is TGTGCCAGCAGTTTCATACAGGGAACGAACACTGAAGCTTTCTTT. This translates into CASSFIQGTNTEAFF.

This clone was observed a handful of times. The chain has TRBV7-9 and TRBJ1-4; no firm D call. Trimming stripped 5 bases from V and 10 bases from J, with 20 bases between. The CDR3 length is 15 residues. The germline V gene encodes CDR1 SEHNR and CDR2 FQNEAQ (reference sequence). The CDR3 loop reads CASSPIEGIPGKLFF. The CDR3 coding sequence is TGTGCCAGCAGCCCTATAGAGGGCATACCCGGAAAACTGTTTTTT.

This clone was observed a single time. The chain links TRBV19 to TRBJ1-2; 7 nucleotides agree with TRBD1. V dropped 3 bases and J dropped 2; count of bases not matched to a gene: 0. The CDR3 has 13 amino acids. The germline V gene encodes CDR1 LNHDA and CDR2 SQIVND (reference sequence). DNA of the CDR3: TGTGCCAGTAGTATGACAGGGAACTATGGCTACACCTTC. It yields the protein CASSMTGNYGYTF.

The V and J genes are TRBV19 and TRBJ1-4; the match to TRBD1 covers 8 bases. The CDR3 is 13 residues long. Germline loops: CDR1 LNHDA, CDR2 SQIVND (reference sequence). The V gene end was trimmed by 8 bases and the J gene end by 7 bases; junction bases not matched to a gene: 6. The CDR3 spells CASGTGGGEKLFF. In nucleotides, the CDR3 is TGTGCCAGTGGTACAGGGGGGGGTGAAAAACTGTTTTTT.

The rearrangement joins TRBV28 to TRBJ2-5, with D perhaps matching TRBD1 or TRBD2 (5 bases each). There are 14 residues in the CDR3. Trimming cost V 6 bases and J 2 bases, with 13 bases left between them. Germline assignment: CDR1 MDHEN and CDR2 SYDVKM. The CDR3 nucleotides are TGTGCCAGCAGCCCCGGGGCCCGACAAGAGACCCAGTACTTC. It specifies CASSPGARQETQYF.

V and J are TRBV3-1 (or the pseudogene TRBV3-2) and TRBJ2-5; the D call may be TRBD1 or TRBD2 (5 bases each). Germline V gene sequence: CDR1 LGHDT, CDR2 YNNKEL (reference sequence). There are 14 residues in the CDR3. V was trimmed by 4 bases and J by 1 base, leaving 10 bases between them. The CDR3 sequence is CASSLRDPQETQYF. DNA for the CDR3: TGTGCCAGCAGCCTCCGGGACCCCCAAGAGACCCAGTACTTC.

The chain links TRBV24-1 to TRBJ2-5, with 8 bases lining up with TRBD1. The CDR3 runs 15 residues. From germline, CDR1 is KGHDR and CDR2 SFDVKD. Trimming took 2 bases from V and 5 from J; bases not matched to a gene: 6. CDR3 nucleotide sequence: TGTGCCACCAGTGATTCACAGGGGGTGAGGGAGACCCAGTACTTC. Protein sequence: CATSDSQGVRETQYF.

The chain combines TRBV6-5 with TRBJ2-1; 7 nucleotides align to TRBD2. Germline trimming cut 2 bases from V and 9 bases from J; bases unmatched to any gene: 4. The CDR3 sequence is 13 residues long. Germline V gene lookup returns CDR1 MNHEY and CDR2 SVGAGI. The CDR3 region has the DNA TGTGCCAGCAGTTACCTAGCGGCAGGTGAGCAGTTCTTC. Encoded protein: CASSYLAAGEQFF.

The chain is built from TRBV5-1 and TRBJ2-7; D is uncertain. The CDR3 runs to 13 residues. Trimming cost V 2 bases and J 4 bases, with 10 bases left between them. Germline values: CDR1 SGHRS, CDR2 YFSETQ. This chain's CDR3 is CASSLEPVYEQYF. CDR3 nucleotide sequence: TGCGCCAGCAGCTTAGAACCGGTTTACGAGCAGTACTTC.

The J gene is TRBJ1-6, the V gene TRBV4-1; TRBD1 matches at 7 bases. The V and J ends lost 4 bases and 8 bases, in that order; junction bases with no gene match: 11. Looked up from germline, CDR1 is MGHRA and CDR2 is YSYEKL. The CDR3 is 16 residues long. The CDR3, as DNA: TGCGCCAGCAGCCTACACAGGGGCCCGCTGGATTCACCCCTCCACTTT. This gives the protein CASSLHRGPLDSPLHF.

This chain joins TRBV20-1 and TRBJ1-5, with 9 bases fitting TRBD1. Germline CDR1 reads DFQATT; CDR2 reads SNEGSKA (reference sequence). This CDR3 is 13 amino acids long. Losses at the gene ends were 3 bases for V and 6 bases for J; bases not matched to a gene: 3. The CDR3 region has the DNA TGCAGTGCTAGTACAGGGGGCCCTCAGCCCCAGCATTTT. As protein: CSASTGGPQPQHF.

The rearrangement links TRBV12-3 or TRBV12-4 to TRBJ2-1, with D maybe TRBD2 (5 bases). Trimming removed 6 bases from V and 10 bases from J, with 16 bases in between. The CDR3 length is 13 residues. CDR3 sequence reads: CASRSTIAPEQFF. CDR3 DNA sequence: TGTGCCAGCAGGTCGACGATAGCGCCCGAGCAGTTCTTC.

V and J are TRBV5-1 and TRBJ2-7; perhaps D is TRBD1 or TRBD2 (6 bases each). The CDR3 has 14 residues. Germline CDR1 reads SGHRS; CDR2 reads YFSETQ. With 0 bases removed from V and 7 bases from J, the gap between germline ends came to 14 bases. The CDR3 here is CASSLAGGTREQYF. The CDR3 coding sequence is TGCGCCAGCAGCTTGGCCGGGGGCACTCGGGAGCAGTACTTC.

V gene TRBV3-1 (or the pseudogene TRBV3-2) combines with J gene TRBJ2-3; no clear D. The CDR3 runs 15 residues. CDR1 is LGHDT and CDR2 is YNNKEL in the germline V gene (reference sequence). The germline V and J ends were trimmed by 0 bases and 2 bases, with 9 bases remaining between them. The chain's CDR3 is CASSQEGTLTDTQYF. CDR3 bases: TGTGCCAGCAGCCAAGAAGGTACTCTCACAGATACGCAGTATTTT.

The chain has TRBV19 and TRBJ2-7; 10 bases map to TRBD1. The CDR3 sequence is 15 residues long. The junction had 6 bases not matched to a gene; V was cut back by 5 bases and J by 2 bases. Germline loops: CDR1 LNHDA, CDR2 SQIVND (reference sequence). CDR3 bases: TGTGCCAGTAGTCAGACAGGGGGCAATCCCTACGAGCAGTACTTC. This encodes CASSQTGGNPYEQYF.

The chain combines TRBV7-2 with TRBJ1-2; tentatively, D is TRBD1 (5 bases). The germline CDR1 and CDR2 sequences are SGHTA and FQGNSA. The V end lost 2 bases, the J end lost 6 bases, and 16 bases lay between the germline ends. CDR3 length: 15 residues. CDR3 sequence: CASSLLGTIRDGYTF. The CDR3 coding sequence is TGTGCCAGCAGCTTACTTGGGACTATAAGGGATGGCTACACCTTC.

This clone showed up just once. This chain uses TRBV3-1 (or the pseudogene TRBV3-2) with TRBJ1-1, with no clear D. This CDR3 is 12 amino acids long. Germline V lookup: CDR1 LGHDT, CDR2 YNNKEL (reference sequence). The germline V and J ends were trimmed by 0 bases and 11 bases, with 10 bases remaining between them. The CDR3 reads CASSQEGRKAFF. The CDR3 nucleotides read TGTGCCAGCAGCCAAGAAGGCCGGAAGGCTTTCTTT.